The 14 T cell receptor beta chains given below trace back to one sample, sequenced in a study of response to subunit inactivated influenza vaccine. TCRdb passed the RT-PCR reads through MiXCR, listing each CDR3 protein once. The table lists about 540,000 distinct CDR3 sequences, less than 25% of them singletons. This sample was also put to use in a study of T cells expressing NK-cell markers. That work states: The TCR beta cDNA came from 5'RACE template switching with UMIs.

Sequencing was performed on CD4+ T cells sorted from PBMCs, taken 11 to 12 days after vaccination. Receptor source: a middle-aged man who received an inactivated influenza vaccine.

In its sample, this clonotype was seen a few times. V gene TRBV6-1 combines with J gene TRBJ1-5, with unresolved D. Trimming took off 6 bases at V and 5 bases at J, with 14 bases between the two ends. The CDR3 contains 14 residues. Looked up from germline, CDR1 is MNHNS and CDR2 is SASEGT. The CDR3 reads CASRLRALDQPQHF. CDR3 nucleotides: TGTGCCAGCAGACTCCGGGCCCTCGATCAGCCCCAGCATTTT.

The genes are TRBV6-2 or TRBV6-3 and TRBJ1-4; no reliable D call. Germline-derived CDR1 and CDR2 are MNHEY and SVGEGT. The length of the CDR3 is 11 residues. V lost 4 bases and J lost 8, with 5 bases in between. CDR3 in DNA: TGTGCCAGCAGTTCATTCGAAAAACTGTTTTTT. Translation gives CASSSFEKLFF.

The chain uses TRBV6-1 and TRBJ1-5; 9 bases line up with TRBD1. CDR3 length: 14 amino acids. Germline V CDR1 and CDR2: MNHNS, SASEGT. V was pared by 8 bases and J by 6 bases, with 8 bases of the junction left unmatched. The CDR3 spells CASEGTGWTQPQHF. CDR3 bases: TGTGCCAGCGAGGGGACAGGGTGGACTCAGCCCCAGCATTTT.

This clonotype was seen ten or more times. The CDR3 DNA reads as TGTGCCAGCAGTTTAAGTCGGTTGTACAATGAGCAGTTCTTC. It specifies CASSLSRLYNEQFF. The gene calls are TRBV12-3 or TRBV12-4 and TRBJ2-1, with D unclear. V was cut by 2 bases and J by 4 bases, with 9 bases left in between. This CDR3 is built from 14 residues.

This clonotype appeared a few times. The chain is built from TRBV5-6 and TRBJ2-5, with a weak D call TRBD1 (6 bases). Germline V lookup: CDR1 SGHDT, CDR2 YYEEEE. Between the trimmed V and J ends, which lost 4 bases and 1 base, there was a span of 17 bases. The CDR3 contains 16 residues. CDR3 loop: CASSIPTGVFQETQYF. The CDR3, as DNA: TGTGCCAGCAGCATACCGACAGGAGTCTTCCAAGAGACCCAGTACTTC. Full variable domain (rest looked up from reference TRBV5-6 and TRBJ2-5): DAGVTQSPTHLIKTRGQQVTLRCSPKSGHDTVSWYQQALGQGPQFIFQYYEEEERQRGNFPDRFSGHQFPNYSSELNVNALLLGDSALYLCASSIPTGVFQETQYFGPGTRLLVL.

This clonotype was observed a few times. The CDR3 spells CASSLAGKNTEAFF. The CDR3 nucleotides read TGTGCCAGCAGCTTGGCAGGGAAGAACACTGAAGCTTTCTTT. V and J are TRBV7-9 and TRBJ1-1; D perhaps matches TRBD1 (5 bases). Deletions cut 3 bases from V and 1 base from J, with 9 bases between. The CDR3 runs 14 residues. Germline V lookup: CDR1 SEHNR, CDR2 FQNEAQ (reference sequence).

The sample holds a few counts of this clonotype. The rearrangement links TRBV20-1 to TRBJ1-2, with 7 bases fitting TRBD1. The CDR3 is 17 residues long. The trim removed 2 bases at V and 3 bases at J, leaving 15 bases unmatched. CDR1 and CDR2 from the germline V gene are DFQATT and SNEGSKA (reference sequence). CDR3 amino acids: CSARYTDRANSDYGYTF. CDR3 bases: TGCAGTGCTAGATATACAGACAGGGCCAACTCGGACTATGGCTACACCTTC.

Ten or more counts support this clonotype. The genes are TRBV12-3 or TRBV12-4 and TRBJ2-7; 8 positions match TRBD1. Trimming removed 5 bases from V and 0 bases from J; junction bases left unmatched: 3. The CDR3 sequence is 14 residues long. The CDR3 here is CASSRQGYSYEQYF. The CDR3 DNA sequence: TGTGCCAGCAGTCGACAGGGGTACTCCTACGAGCAGTACTTC.

This clonotype was counted only a few times. V usage is TRBV20-1 and J usage is TRBJ2-7; D remains unclear. Germline loops: CDR1 DFQATT, CDR2 SNEGSKA (reference sequence). The CDR3 totals 12 residues. Trimming pared 3 bases from V and 5 bases from J, leaving 11 bases between. For the CDR3, the DNA is TGCAGTGCTAGTCGCGGCCAGAACGAGCAGTACTTC. Translated: CSASRGQNEQYF.

This clonotype has a count of ten or more. The chain links TRBV5-1 to TRBJ1-2, with D unclear. The V end lost 0 bases, the J end lost 4 bases, and 7 bases lay between the germline ends. Per the germline V gene, CDR1 is SGHRS and CDR2 is YFSETQ. CDR3 length equals 13 residues. CDR3 DNA sequence: TGCGCCAGCAGCTTGGACCCGGTCTATGGCTACACCTTC. Translation: CASSLDPVYGYTF.

This clonotype was recorded at least ten times. The chain is built from TRBV7-9 and TRBJ2-7, with D unclear. Germline V lookup: CDR1 SEHNR, CDR2 FQNEAQ (reference sequence). This CDR3 has 12 amino acids. The V gene lost 1 base and the J gene lost 5 bases, with 6 bases spanning the gap. For the CDR3, the DNA is TGTGCCAGCAGCTTAGTGGGGAACGAGCAGTACTTC. This encodes CASSLVGNEQYF.

This clonotype was observed at least ten times. The chain recombines TRBV24-1 with TRBJ1-2, with no clear D. The CDR3 has 14 amino acids. Germline assignment: CDR1 KGHDR and CDR2 SFDVKD. V gave up 3 bases and J gave up 5 bases, with 12 bases separating them. CDR3 region: CATSDPHSRYGYTF. CDR3 coding DNA: TGTGCCACCAGTGATCCTCACTCCCGTTATGGCTACACCTTC.

The J gene is TRBJ1-2, the V gene TRBV7-2; D uncertain. The CDR3 totals 14 residues. Germline CDR1 reads SGHTA; CDR2 reads FQGNSA. The ends were cut back, 5 bases at V and 8 bases at J, with 18 bases in the middle. CDR3 sequence reads: CASSATPGSGGYTF. The CDR3 region has the DNA TGTGCCAGCAGCGCTACTCCGGGGAGTGGCGGCTACACCTTC.

In DNA form, the CDR3 reads TGTGCCAGCAGGATGGAACGGACTAGCGGGCGAAACACCGGGGAGCTGTTTTTT. Translating gives CASRMERTSGRNTGELFF. This rearrangement joins TRBV2 to TRBJ2-2; 11 bases match TRBD2. The V gene's germline CDR1 is SNHLY and CDR2 FYNNEI. V dropped 6 bases and J dropped 2; count of bases not matched to a gene: 11. The CDR3 runs 18 residues.